This is a list of T cell receptor beta chains from one sample in a study of blood T cell repertoires in COVID-19. The method was immunoSEQ multiplex PCR; TCRdb's version includes in-frame clones alone and lacks a portion of them. The table lists fewer than 200,000 clones, about four fifths of them singletons. Material: peripheral blood. These receptor sequences come from a man in his forties or fifties who had recovered from COVID-19. The CDR3 runs from the conserved cysteine through the conserved F or W. A D gene is named only where the DNA matches it firmly. Clone size appears in some rows only: once, few, many, or a class for an expanded clone.

clone size | J gene | D gene | V gene | CDR3 DNA | CDR3 protein
. | TRBJ2-6 | . | TRBV7-3 | TGTGCCAGCAGCCGCGTGAGGGGGGCCAACGTCCTGACTTTC | CASSRVRGANVLTF
once | TRBJ2-7 | TRBD2 | TRBV7-2 | TGTGCCAGCAGCTTAGATCCTAGCGGGGGGGCCGACGAGCAGTACTTC | CASSLDPSGGADEQYF
once | TRBJ2-7 | . | TRBV3-1/TRBV3-2 | TGTGCCAGCAGCCAGGAGTACGAGCAGTACTTC | CASSQEYEQYF
once | TRBJ1-1 | . | TRBV12-3/TRBV12-4 | TGTGCCAGCAGCCGCAGGTCCCAGGGAGCTTTCTTT | CASSRRSQGAFF
. | TRBJ2-7 | . | TRBV2 | TGTGCCAGCAGTGAACGTGGGCCTTGGGAGCAGTACTTC | CASSERGPWEQYF
. | TRBJ2-7 | . | TRBV15 | TGTGCCACCAGCAGAACCCCACAGGGCCCCGAGCAGTACTTC | CATSRTPQGPEQYF
. | TRBJ2-7 | TRBD1 | TRBV6-5 | TGTGCCAGCACGCGGACAGGGGGCGAGTCCTACGAGCAGTACTTC | CASTRTGGESYEQYF
. | TRBJ1-1 | . | TRBV5-4 | TGTGCCAGCAGCTTTAGAGACAGAAAGAATATAGCTTTCTTT | CASSFRDRKNIAFF
. | TRBJ2-7 | . | TRBV20-1 | TGCAGTGCTAGTAGAACGTGGGACAAGCCCTACGAGCAGTACTTC | CSASRTWDKPYEQYF
. | TRBJ1-4 | TRBD1 | TRBV27 | TGTGCCAGCAGTTTGAGAGGGGGCCTAGATGAAAAACTGTTTTTT | CASSLRGGLDEKLFF
. | TRBJ2-7 | TRBD1 | TRBV5-4 | TGTGCCAGCAGCCCCGGGACAGGGAACGAGCAGTACTTC | CASSPGTGNEQYF
. | TRBJ1-1 | . | TRBV30 | TGTGCCTGGAGTAAGCAGGTGAACACTGAAGCTTTCTTT | CAWSKQVNTEAFF
once | TRBJ1-1 | . | TRBV11-1 | TGTGCCAGCAGCCCCGAGGTGAACACTGAAGCTTTCTTT | CASSPEVNTEAFF